This passage covers 30 T cell receptor beta chains from one sample sequenced in a study of shared clonotypes between healthy human individuals (dated by TCRdb to about 2020). To prepare the library, the immunoSEQ multiplex PCR assay was applied. The source is immuneACCESS, and TCRdb retained only in-frame sequences with V and J called. Part of the clones is not carried over; for the studies checked, unresolved V genes explain less than half of this, and the remainder is unexplained. In this sample the table shows approximately 2.5 million clones, 93% of which occur a single time. Around 0.4% of the sample is taken by the ten largest. Sequenced sample: naive CD4+ T cells from PBMCs. Explained via the paper, the cell subset or site label denotes: CD45RA+ positively selected. The receptors stem from a man between 18 and 29 years old in good health. Some clones in this sample may be carry-over from other donors' samples.

This clone was picked up one time. The chain couples TRBV5-1 to TRBJ1-3; tentatively, D is TRBD1 (5 bases). Deletions cut 0 bases from V and 0 bases from J, with 10 bases between. Germline assignment: CDR1 SGHRS and CDR2 YFSETQ. The CDR3 sequence is 16 residues long. The CDR3: CASSLGGPASGNTIYF. The CDR3 DNA is TGCGCCAGCAGCTTGGGGGGCCCAGCCTCTGGAAACACCATATATTTT.

This clone was counted a single time. The J gene is TRBJ2-3, the V gene TRBV11-2; D ambiguous. There are 11 residues in the CDR3. Trimming left V 6 bases short and J 6 bases short, with 7 bases between. CDR1 is SGHAT and CDR2 is FQNNGV in the germline V gene. The CDR3 DNA reads TGTGCCAGCAGTTCTGGGGATACGCAGTATTTT. Translating it yields CASSSGDTQYF.

The rearrangement joins TRBV18 to TRBJ1-4; D gene unclear. V was clipped by 3 bases and J by 5 bases, with 13 bases between them. CDR1 and CDR2 (germline): KGHSH, LQKENI. The CDR3 totals 15 residues. The CDR3 region has the DNA TGTGCCAGCTCACCTAACGTCGCCGCGAATGAAAAACTGTTTTTT. It is translated as CASSPNVAANEKLFF.

This chain links TRBV28 with TRBJ2-3; D might be TRBD2 (6 bases). Germline V gene lookup returns CDR1 MDHEN and CDR2 SYDVKM. V gave up 7 bases and J gave up 5 bases, with 19 bases separating them. The CDR3 is 15 amino acids. CDR3 sequence: CASNRLGPEIDTQYF. CDR3 DNA: TGTGCCAGCAACCGACTAGGGCCAGAGATAGATACGCAGTATTTT.

The V call is TRBV2, the J call TRBJ1-5, with no clear D. The CDR3 length is 14 residues. Germline V CDR1 and CDR2: SNHLY, FYNNEI. V was clipped by 7 bases and J by 2 bases, with 12 bases between them. Here the CDR3 reads CASTPGVGNQPQHF. As DNA, the CDR3 is TGTGCCAGCACTCCGGGCGTGGGCAATCAGCCCCAGCATTTT.

This sequence joins TRBV7-8 and TRBJ2-1; D may be TRBD1 (6 bases). The germline CDR1 and CDR2 sequences are SGHVS and FQNEAQ. There are 13 residues in the CDR3. V lost 2 bases to trimming and J lost 5 bases, with 7 bases between them. DNA for the CDR3: TGTGCCAGCAGCTTAAACAGGGACAATGAGCAGTTCTTC. Its translation: CASSLNRDNEQFF.

In its sample, this clone was seen once. The rearrangement uses TRBV19 and TRBJ2-7; TRBD2 agrees at 8 bases. The CDR3 is 17 amino acids. The germline CDR1 and CDR2 sequences are LNHDA and SQIVND (reference sequence). Losses at the gene ends were 2 bases for V and 0 bases for J; bases not matched to a gene: 9. The CDR3 region has the DNA TGTGCCAGTAGTATACGTACTAGCGGTAGGAGCTCCTACGAGCAGTACTTC. Its protein product is CASSIRTSGRSSYEQYF.

This rearrangement joins TRBV5-5 to TRBJ1-5; 9 nucleotides align to TRBD1. The V and J ends lost 4 bases and 5 bases, in that order; junction bases with no gene match: 7. The germline CDR1 and CDR2 sequences are SGHKS and YYEKEE (reference sequence). The CDR3 extends over 15 amino acids. The CDR3 spells CASSLRDREDQPQHF. CDR3 nucleotide sequence: TGTGCCAGCAGCCTACGGGACAGGGAGGATCAGCCCCAGCATTTT.

The chain carries TRBV5-5 and TRBJ2-3; 16 nucleotides line up with TRBD2. Germline loops: CDR1 SGHKS, CDR2 YYEKEE (reference sequence). The trim removed 4 bases at V and 2 bases at J, leaving 13 bases unmatched. This CDR3 comprises 20 residues. The DNA of the CDR3 is TGTGCCAGCAGCCGGAGAGAACCGGGACTAGCGGGAGGGAACACAGATACGCAGTATTTT. Protein: CASSRREPGLAGGNTDTQYF.

V gene TRBV2 combines with J gene TRBJ1-1; D is uncertain. The CDR3 runs 15 residues. Germline CDR1 SNHLY, CDR2 FYNNEI. V lost 6 bases, J lost 6 bases, and 20 bases lay in between. The CDR3 nucleotides read TGTGCCAGCAGGCGCCCCAGCCCGCGGACGCCTGAAGCTTTCTTT. Its translation is CASRRPSPRTPEAFF.

The rearrangement uses TRBV19 and TRBJ1-1; D may be TRBD1 (6 bases). The V gene lost 7 bases and the J gene lost 4 bases, with 19 bases spanning the gap. Germline CDR1 is LNHDA and CDR2 is SQIVND (reference sequence). The CDR3 covers 15 residues. The DNA for the CDR3 is TGTGCCAGTACCAGGGGAGGAAGGGTGTCCACTGAAGCTTTCTTT. It is translated as CASTRGGRVSTEAFF.

A remark on this clone: At the DNA level, this CDR3 is encoded by other sequences in the same sample as well. The V and J genes are TRBV5-1 and TRBJ2-1; the D gene is possibly TRBD1 (5 bases). V was trimmed by 1 base and J by 7 bases, leaving 9 bases between them. The germline V gene encodes CDR1 SGHRS and CDR2 YFSETQ. This CDR3 contains 13 residues. CDR3 in amino acids: CASSLSRVNEQFF. The DNA for the CDR3 is TGCGCCAGCAGCTTGTCCAGGGTGAATGAGCAGTTCTTC.

The rearrangement links TRBV6-5 to TRBJ1-2; D remains unclear. V lost 0 bases and J 7 bases, leaving 9 bases between the germline ends. This CDR3 comprises 13 residues. Germline V gene lookup returns CDR1 MNHEY and CDR2 SVGAGI. CDR3 nucleotide sequence: TGTGCCAGCAGTTACTCGATTAGGTCTGGCTACACCTTC. Translation gives CASSYSIRSGYTF.

The rearrangement uses TRBV7-8 and TRBJ2-3; 9 bases are a match to TRBD1. After removal of 5 bases from V and 1 base from J, the junction contained 13 bases not matched to a gene. Germline CDR1 is SGHVS and CDR2 is FQNEAQ. This CDR3 comprises 18 residues. The CDR3 region has the DNA TGTGCCAGCAGCCAGACAGGGGGACGGGGGCTTGGCACAGATACGCAGTATTTT. Residues: CASSQTGGRGLGTDTQYF.

CDR3 residues: CASEGGALRYGYTF. Written as DNA, the CDR3 is TGTGCCAGCGAGGGGGGGGCGCTCCGTTATGGCTACACCTTC. The chain is built from TRBV28 and TRBJ1-2; possible D gene TRBD1, 6 bases. Trimming cost V 8 bases and J 5 bases, with 18 bases left between them. The CDR3 is made up of 14 amino acids. Germline V CDR1 and CDR2: MDHEN, SYDVKM.

This rearrangement joins TRBV10-3 to TRBJ2-7, with TRBD1 as a possible D gene (6 bases). Trimming removed 7 bases at V and 1 base at J, with 17 bases between. The V gene's germline CDR1 is ENHRY and CDR2 SYGVKD. The CDR3 spans 15 residues. The CDR3: CAIKDRDTPSYEQYF. In nucleotides, the CDR3 is TGTGCCATCAAGGACCGGGACACACCGTCCTACGAGCAGTACTTC.

The chain couples TRBV10-3 to TRBJ1-3; possible D gene TRBD1, 6 bases. Germline loops: CDR1 ENHRY, CDR2 SYGVKD. The CDR3 loop spans 15 amino acids. Trimming stripped 7 bases from V and 1 base from J, with 14 bases between. CDR3 nucleotide sequence: TGTGCCATCACCAAACAGGGTGTTTCTGGAAACACCATATATTTT. This codes for CAITKQGVSGNTIYF.

The chain's CDR3 is CATGLAGRTDTQYF. DNA of the CDR3: TGTGCCACCGGACTAGCGGGTCGCACAGATACGCAGTATTTT. J is TRBJ2-3 and V is TRBV10-3; 11 bases match TRBD2. V shed 10 bases and J 1 base; nucleotides not matched to a gene: 4. The CDR3 is 14 residues long. Germline loops: CDR1 ENHRY, CDR2 SYGVKD.

The CDR3 DNA follows: TGTGCCAGCACCGAGCCGGGACTAGCGGGAAATGAGCAGTTCTTC. Translated: CASTEPGLAGNEQFF. The J gene is TRBJ2-1, the V gene TRBV7-9; the match to TRBD2 covers 13 bases. There are 15 residues in the CDR3. Germline V lookup: CDR1 SEHNR, CDR2 FQNEAQ (reference sequence). V lost 7 bases to trimming and J lost 7 bases; unmatched junction nucleotides: 7.

J is TRBJ2-7 and V is TRBV5-8; TRBD1 is a possible D gene (5 bases). This CDR3 comprises 11 residues. V was cut by 7 bases and J by 9 bases, with 14 bases left in between. Looked up from germline, CDR1 is SGHTS and CDR2 is YDEGEE. CDR3 in DNA: TGTGCCAGCTCGTGGGGCATGGGGCAGTACTTC. Its protein product is CASSWGMGQYF.

This clone was observed a few times. The chain employs TRBV7-3 and TRBJ1-5, with D tentatively TRBD1 (5 bases). This CDR3 is 13 amino acids long. CDR1 is SGHTA, CDR2 FQGTGA, per germline. The V end was cut by 5 bases, the J end by 3 bases, with 8 bases between. The CDR3 DNA is TGTGCCAGCAGCGCTGGGGCCAATCAGCCCCAGCATTTT. This sequence encodes CASSAGANQPQHF. The full variable domain, in which reference TRBV7-3 and TRBJ1-5 provide the parts outside the CDR3, is GAGVSQTPSNKVTEKGKYVELRCDPISGHTALYWYRQSLGQGPEFLIYFQGTGAADDSGLPNDRFFAVRPEGSVSTLKIQRTERGDSAVYLCASSAGANQPQHFGDGTRLSIL.

The CDR3 protein is CASSLQPETNTGELFF. The CDR3 nucleotides read TGCGCCAGCAGCTTGCAGCCCGAAACGAACACCGGGGAGCTGTTTTTT. V usage is TRBV5-1 and J usage is TRBJ2-2, with D hard to call. CDR3 length equals 16 residues. Trimming took off 1 base at V and 0 bases at J, with 10 bases between the two ends. Looked up from germline, CDR1 is SGHRS and CDR2 is YFSETQ. Full variable domain (rest looked up from reference TRBV5-1 and TRBJ2-2): KAGVTQTPRYLIKTRGQQVTLSCSPISGHRSVSWYQQTPGQGLQFLFEYFSETQRNKGNFPGRFSGRQFSNSRSEMNVSTLELGDSALYLCASSLQPETNTGELFFGEGSRLTVL.

Of note for this clone: Other DNA sequences in this specimen translate into the identical CDR3. The chain has TRBV29-1 and TRBJ2-7; 8 bases are a match to TRBD1. The CDR3 totals 12 residues. Unmatched junction bases numbered 7, after V lost 6 bases and J lost 6 bases. Germline CDR1 reads SQVTM; CDR2 reads ANQGSEA. The CDR3 sequence: CSVAGGAGEQYF. The CDR3 DNA reads as TGCAGCGTGGCAGGGGGCGCGGGCGAGCAGTACTTC.

This sequence joins TRBV10-3 and TRBJ1-1, with D possibly TRBD1 on 6 matching bases. CDR3 size: 14 residues. Germline V CDR1 and CDR2: ENHRY, SYGVKD. V lost 4 bases and J 4 bases, leaving 13 bases between the germline ends. CDR3 sequence reads: CAISGEGEGTEAFF. CDR3 DNA sequence: TGTGCCATCAGTGGAGAGGGGGAGGGCACTGAAGCTTTCTTT.

Notes on this clone: The same CDR3 arises from other DNA sequences in this sample as well. The chain couples TRBV28 to TRBJ2-7, with 10 bases fitting TRBD1. The CDR3 contains 15 residues. V lost 2 bases and J lost 4; bases outside the gene matches: 5. Germline assignment: CDR1 MDHEN and CDR2 SYDVKM. CDR3 coding DNA: TGTGCCAGCAGTTTACCGGGACAGGGGTTTTACGAGCAGTACTTC. Protein product: CASSLPGQGFYEQYF. Together with reference TRBV28 and TRBJ2-7, the CDR3 gives the full variable domain: DVKVTQSSRYLVKRTGEKVFLECVQDMDHENMFWYRQDPGLGLRLIYFSYDVKMKEKGDIPEGYSVSREKKERFSLILESASTNQTSMYLCASSLPGQGFYEQYFGPGTRLTVT.

Concerning this clone itself: A junction boundary mismatches the germline segment, possibly from a read error. The chain is built from TRBV27 and TRBJ2-7; 12 bases match TRBD1. The CDR3 has 16 residues. In germline, CDR1 is MNHEY, CDR2 SMNVEV (reference sequence). The CDR3 DNA is TGTGCCAGCACTTTACCCTCGGGACAGGGGGCCGACGAGCAGTACTTC. Translated: CASTLPSGQGADEQYF.

The chain carries TRBV30 and TRBJ1-2; 9 bases are shared with TRBD1. Germline V lookup: CDR1 GTSNPN, CDR2 SVGIG (reference sequence). The CDR3 runs 16 residues. The V segment lost 0 bases and the J segment 3 bases; nucleotides outside the gene matches: 8. CDR3 nucleotide sequence: TGTGCCTGGAGTGTACAGGGGGCCCTGCGGGACTATGGCTACACCTTC. It yields the protein CAWSVQGALRDYGYTF.

The gene calls are TRBV7-2 and TRBJ2-4, with 7 bases lining up with TRBD1. Per the germline V gene, CDR1 is SGHTA and CDR2 is FQGNSA. The CDR3 has 15 residues. V lost 5 bases, J lost 2 bases, and 6 bases stayed unmatched. CDR3 DNA sequence: TGTGCCAGCAGCCCCACAGGGGTTCCCAAAAACATTCAGTACTTC. This encodes CASSPTGVPKNIQYF.

The V and J genes are TRBV5-1 and TRBJ2-1, with D perhaps matching TRBD2 (6 bases). Germline lookup yields CDR1 SGHRS and CDR2 YFSETQ. The CDR3 spans 14 residues. V was trimmed by 0 bases and J by 6 bases, leaving 10 bases between them. CDR3 amino acids: CASSLVGTLNEQFF. Here the CDR3 DNA reads TGCGCCAGCAGCTTGGTCGGGACTCTCAATGAGCAGTTCTTC.

In nucleotides, the CDR3 is TGTGCCAGCAGCCACGGGACAGGGGGCGCTGAGCAGTTCTTC. Translated, it gives CASSHGTGGAEQFF. J is TRBJ2-1 and V is TRBV7-7; 12 nucleotides line up with TRBD1. Germline loops: CDR1 SSHAT, CDR2 FNYEAQ (reference sequence). The CDR3 has 14 residues. The V segment lost 5 bases and the J segment 9 bases; nucleotides outside the gene matches: 5.